This is a list of T cell receptor beta chains from one sample in a study of shared clonotypes between healthy human individuals. Method: immunoSEQ multiplex PCR; TCRdb's copy keeps in-frame clones and lacks some. The table includes some 2,000,000 clones, approximately 94% detected once. Input material: naive CD4+ T cells sorted from blood. The receptors originated from a man younger than 35 in good health. Each CDR3 is given with its conserved first and last residue. The order of the fields is J gene, clone size, V gene, D gene, CDR3 DNA, CDR3 protein. A D gene is named only where the DNA matches it firmly. Expanded clones are given a class, and other clones once, few, many or no size at all.

TRBJ2-3 | - | TRBV28 | - | TGTGCCAGCAGTTTCTTTGACAGAAGCAGCACAGATACGCAGTATTTT | CASSFFDRSSTDTQYF
TRBJ1-1 | - | TRBV21-1 | - | TGTGCCCGATCCAGCGTGGGGGAATCTGAAGCTTTCTTT | CARSSVGESEAFF
TRBJ2-6 | - | TRBV4-1 | - | TGCGCCAGCAGCCCCTTGGCCAACGTCCTGACTTTC | CASSPLANVLTF
TRBJ1-4 | - | TRBV7-2 | TRBD1 | TGTGCCAGCAGCCTCGGGACAGCTGAAAAACTGTTTTTT | CASSLGTAEKLFF
TRBJ1-5 | - | TRBV18 | - | TGTGCCAGCTCACGGGGCCCTGGCGGCAATCAGCCCCAGCATTTT | CASSRGPGGNQPQHF
TRBJ2-7 | once | TRBV6-5 | TRBD1 | TGTGCCAGCAGTGAAACAGGGGGCTCCTACGAGCAGTACTTC | CASSETGGSYEQYF
TRBJ2-7 | - | TRBV28 | - | TGTGCCAGCAGCCCCCACCGGGACGTCACCTACGAGCAGTACTTC | CASSPHRDVTYEQYF
TRBJ2-3 | - | TRBV5-1 | - | TGCGCCAGCAGCAAGGCCGGGACGGCGGGGTCAGATACGCAGTATTTT | CASSKAGTAGSDTQYF
TRBJ1-2 | - | TRBV28 | - | TGTGCCAGCAGTCCCACGGGGTCGTCGTATGGCTACACCTTC | CASSPTGSSYGYTF
TRBJ1-5 | - | TRBV5-6 | - | TGTGCCAGCAGCTTGGGCACCGTCAATAATCAGCCCCAGCATTTT | CASSLGTVNNQPQHF
TRBJ2-7 | - | TRBV27 | - | TGTGCCAGCAGTTATACAGGATACAACTCCTACGAGCAGTACTTC | CASSYTGYNSYEQYF
TRBJ2-1 | - | TRBV9 | TRBD2 | TGTGCCAGCAGCACGGGACTAGCGGTCTACAATGAGCAGTTCTTC | CASSTGLAVYNEQFF
TRBJ2-5 | - | TRBV12-5 | - | TGTGCTAGTGGTGCGGGGTACCAAGAGACCCAGTACTTC | CASGAGYQETQYF
TRBJ2-1 | - | TRBV18 | TRBD2 | TGTGCCAGCTCACCATCGACTAGCGGGGGGATGGGTGAGCAGTTCTTC | CASSPSTSGGMGEQFF
TRBJ1-5 | once | TRBV5-8 | TRBD1 | TGTGCCAGCAGCTATGGGACAGTCGCACGACAGCCCCAGCATTTT | CASSYGTVARQPQHF
TRBJ2-1 | - | TRBV9 | - | TGTGCCAGCAGCGCCCGAGTAGCCGGCGACAATGAGCAGTTCTTC | CASSARVAGDNEQFF
TRBJ2-2 | - | TRBV6-5 | - | TGTGCCAGCGGGATCAGGGGACAAGGCGGGGAGCTGTTTTTT | CASGIRGQGGELFF
TRBJ2-7 | - | TRBV5-1 | TRBD1 | TGCGCCAGCAGCTTGGGAGATAAAACGGGACAGGCGAGCTACGAGCAGTACTTC | CASSLGDKTGQASYEQYF
TRBJ2-1 | - | TRBV7-2 | TRBD1 | TGTGCCAGCAGCTTAGAGGGGGCCTCCTACAATGAGCAGTTCTTC | CASSLEGASYNEQFF
TRBJ1-3 | - | TRBV6-1 | TRBD1 | TGTGCCAGCAGCATCGACAGGGCTTACGGAAACACCATATATTTT | CASSIDRAYGNTIYF
TRBJ1-2 | - | TRBV6-1 | - | TGTGCCAGCAGTGAGGCCGGGACATTTAACTATGGCTACACCTTC | CASSEAGTFNYGYTF
TRBJ2-5 | - | TRBV7-2 | TRBD2 | TGTGCCAGCAGCCCAGCCGGGGGGGGCGGAGAGACCCAGTACTTC | CASSPAGGGGETQYF
TRBJ1-2 | - | TRBV5-1 | TRBD1 | TGCGCCAGCAGCTTGGCCGGAACAGGGGGCGACGGCTACACCTTC | CASSLAGTGGDGYTF
TRBJ1-2 | - | TRBV5-1 | - | TGCGCCAGCAGCTTGGAATCGTGGAACTATGGCTACACCTTC | CASSLESWNYGYTF
TRBJ2-7 | once | TRBV21-1 | - | TGTGCCAGCAGCAAGACAGGGCCGGTCTACGAGCAGTACTTC | CASSKTGPVYEQYF
TRBJ2-1 | - | TRBV7-2 | TRBD2 | TGTGCCAGCAGCTCCCGACTAGCAGAAAACAATGAGCAGTTCTTC | CASSSRLAENNEQFF
TRBJ2-7 | - | TRBV12-2 | - | TGTGCAAGTCGTCTCAGGTTTCTAGCGGGGGCCGCCTACGAGCAGTACTTC | CASRLRFLAGAAYEQYF
TRBJ2-3 | - | TRBV14 | - | TGTGCCAGCAGCCATCGGGACGTCACAGATACGCAGTATTTT | CASSHRDVTDTQYF
TRBJ2-5 | - | TRBV12-5 | TRBD1 | TGTGCTAGTGGTATGGGACAGAAAATTCTACAAGAGACCCAGTACTTC | CASGMGQKILQETQYF
TRBJ2-7 | - | TRBV27 | TRBD1 | TGTGCCAGCAGTCTGACCGGGACAGGGAAGTACGAGCAGTACTTC | CASSLTGTGKYEQYF
TRBJ2-7 | - | TRBV29-1 | - | TGCAGCGTGGTGGGTGGTGGCTACGAGCAGTACTTC | CSVVGGGYEQYF
TRBJ2-2 | - | TRBV6-1 | - | TGTGCCAGCAGTGGACTAGGGGGCGGAACCGGGGAGCTGTTTTTT | CASSGLGGGTGELFF
TRBJ2-7 | - | TRBV4-2 | - | TGTGCCAGCAGCCCGGTACAGGGATTGGGGTCCTACGAGCAGTACTTC | CASSPVQGLGSYEQYF
TRBJ2-7 | - | TRBV19 | - | TGTGCCAGAAGTTTAGACCGGGCGGGCCTTGAAACCTACGAGCAGTACTTC | CARSLDRAGLETYEQYF
TRBJ2-3 | - | TRBV6-1 | TRBD2 | TGTGCCAGCAGTGAGACTAGCGGAAATACGCAGTATTTT | CASSETSGNTQYF
TRBJ1-3 | - | TRBV18 | TRBD1 | TGTGCCAGCGGTCCGGGACAGAGAACTGCTGGAAACACCATATATTTT | CASGPGQRTAGNTIYF
TRBJ2-7 | - | TRBV6-1 | - | TGTGCCAGCAGTGATGAACGGGTCTGGTACGAGCAGTACTTC | CASSDERVWYEQYF
TRBJ1-3 | - | TRBV11-2 | - | TGTGCCAGCAGACGTCAGAGGTCCTCTGGAAACACCATATATTTT | CASRRQRSSGNTIYF
TRBJ2-2 | - | TRBV10-3 | - | TGTGCCACGAACCCTACGACGGCGCAGAAGTCCGGGGAGCTGTTTTTT | CATNPTTAQKSGELFF
TRBJ2-7 | - | TRBV18 | - | TGTGCCAGCTCACCACCCGCCAGGTCCTACGAGCAGTACTTC | CASSPPARSYEQYF
TRBJ2-5 | - | TRBV6-1 | TRBD1 | TGTGCCAGCAGCTCGGGACAGGGTGTTGAGACCCAGTACTTC | CASSSGQGVETQYF
TRBJ2-5 | - | TRBV18 | - | TGTGCCAGCTCACCATTGGCAGGGTATGAGACCCAGTACTTC | CASSPLAGYETQYF